A single sample gave rise to the 18 T cell receptor beta chains below, sequenced in a study of shared clonotypes between healthy human individuals. This table comes from immunoSEQ multiplex PCR, and its TCRdb copy is limited to in-frame clones, with some not included. The sample has approximately 2,000,000 clones, roughly 90% seen once; the top ten hold 0.37%. Sequencing input: naive CD4+ T cells from PBMCs. Noted subset: CD45RA+ positively selected. The receptors shown here come from a man in his late teens or twenties in good health. Some clones in this sample may be carry-over from other donors' samples.

This clone has more than one count but fewer than ten. The CDR3 DNA sequence: TGTGCCAGCAGCGTAGGTGCCGGGAACACTGAAGCTTTCTTT. This sequence encodes CASSVGAGNTEAFF. The chain is built from TRBV9 and TRBJ1-1, with D unclear. The germline V and J ends were trimmed by 0 bases and 1 base, with 7 bases remaining between them. This CDR3 comprises 14 residues. The germline V gene has CDR1 SGDLS and CDR2 YYNGEE.

The chain uses TRBV11-3 and TRBJ2-1; possibly TRBD1 for D (6 bases). Germline CDR1 is SGHNT and CDR2 is YENEEA. The CDR3 is made up of 15 amino acids. With 5 bases removed from V and 9 bases from J, the gap between germline ends came to 20 bases. CDR3 protein: CASSRNSQGEGEQFF. The CDR3 nucleotides read TGTGCCAGCAGCCGCAACTCACAGGGTGAGGGTGAGCAGTTCTTC.

The chain recombines TRBV29-1 with TRBJ1-2, with D hard to call. Germline values: CDR1 SQVTM, CDR2 ANQGSEA. This CDR3 contains 11 residues. With 0 bases removed from V and 6 bases from J, the gap between germline ends came to 5 bases. The CDR3 region has the DNA TGCAGCGTTGAAGATTCGGATGGCTACACCTTC. Encoded protein: CSVEDSDGYTF.

The chain is built from TRBV5-4 and TRBJ1-2, with 7 bases matching TRBD1. The germline V gene has CDR1 SGHNT and CDR2 YYREEE (reference sequence). With V trimmed by 3 bases and J by 3 bases, 5 bases remained unmatched. The CDR3 has 14 residues. CDR3 DNA: TGTGCCAGCAGCTCACGACAGGGTCACTATGGCTACACCTTC. Amino acids: CASSSRQGHYGYTF.

The chain has TRBV15 and TRBJ2-2; TRBD1 agrees at 11 bases. Unmatched junction bases numbered 3, after V lost 8 bases and J lost 4 bases. The CDR3 spans 14 residues. CDR1 LNHNV and CDR2 YYDKDF come from the germline V gene (reference sequence). CDR3 in DNA: TGTGCCACCCGGACAGGGGGCTTCACCGGGGAGCTGTTTTTT. The encoded protein is CATRTGGFTGELFF.

This chain joins TRBV6-1 and TRBJ1-1; D may be TRBD1 (6 bases). Looked up from germline, CDR1 is MNHNS and CDR2 is SASEGT. This CDR3 region has 15 residues. Trimming pared 10 bases from V and 2 bases from J, leaving 20 bases between. CDR3 coding DNA: TGTGCCAACTCAGTGTTGGGGGGGCGAAACACTGAAGCTTTCTTT. Translating gives CANSVLGGRNTEAFF.

The chain joins TRBV30 to TRBJ2-2, with D possibly being TRBD1 or TRBD2 (5 bases each). Germline V CDR1 and CDR2: GTSNPN, SVGIG (reference sequence). V was shortened by 5 bases and J by 2 bases, with 12 bases between the two germline ends. The CDR3 is 14 amino acids. CDR3 nucleotides: TGTGCCTGGGGGACGGGTCCCAACACCGGGGAGCTGTTTTTT. This translates into CAWGTGPNTGELFF. The full variable domain, with the rest looked up from reference TRBV30 and TRBJ2-2, is SQTIHQWPATLVQPVGSPLSLECTVEGTSNPNLYWYRQAAGRGLQLLFYSVGIGQISSEVPQNLSASRPQDRQFILSSKKLLLSDSGFYLCAWGTGPNTGELFFGEGSRLTVL.

V gene TRBV5-1 combines with J gene TRBJ2-1; a weak D match, TRBD2 (5 bases). The ends were cut back, 4 bases at V and 2 bases at J, with 19 bases in the middle. Germline V lookup: CDR1 SGHRS, CDR2 YFSETQ. This CDR3 has 17 residues. This CDR3 is CASSTERGGGTYNEQFF. Here the CDR3 DNA reads TGCGCCAGCAGCACCGAACGGGGTGGAGGCACCTACAATGAGCAGTTCTTC.

The gene calls are TRBV27 and TRBJ2-3; TRBD2 matches 14 bases. From germline, CDR1 is MNHEY and CDR2 SMNVEV (reference sequence). Losses at the gene ends were 0 bases for V and 2 bases for J; bases not matched to a gene: 7. The CDR3 is 19 amino acids. The CDR3 DNA is TGTGCCAGCAGTTTATCAGGACTAGCGGGAGGCCCTAACACAGATACGCAGTATTTT. It specifies CASSLSGLAGGPNTDTQYF.

This sequence joins TRBV18 and TRBJ2-6; either TRBD1 or TRBD2 may supply D (5 bases each). Looked up from germline, CDR1 is KGHSH and CDR2 is LQKENI. The CDR3 contains 18 residues. Trimming took off 3 bases at V and 0 bases at J, with 15 bases between the two ends. The CDR3 nucleotides are TGTGCCAGCTCACCGGTGGGGGTTACAATCTCTGGGGCCAACGTCCTGACTTTC. Residues: CASSPVGVTISGANVLTF.

V usage is TRBV7-3 and J usage is TRBJ1-1; D may be TRBD1 (5 bases). Trimming removed 5 bases at V and 10 bases at J, with 23 bases between. Germline-derived CDR1 and CDR2 are SGHTA and FQGTGA. The CDR3 contains 15 residues. The CDR3 DNA is TGTGCCAGCAGCATCACCAGCGCGGGGGAATCCCGAGCTTTCTTT. It yields the protein CASSITSAGESRAFF.

The chain combines TRBV6-5 with TRBJ1-1, with D perhaps matching TRBD1 (6 bases). V lost 11 bases and J lost 5, with 18 bases in between. This CDR3 contains 13 residues. Germline CDR1 is MNHEY and CDR2 is SVGAGI. The chain's CDR3 is CAARGGGRTEAFF. In nucleotides, the CDR3 is TGTGCCGCCCGAGGGGGGGGGCGGACTGAAGCTTTCTTT.

This clone was counted a few times. The chain links TRBV5-5 to TRBJ1-2; 10 nucleotides agree with TRBD1. This CDR3 is 16 amino acids long. V was pared by 4 bases and J by 4 bases, with 10 bases of the junction left unmatched. The germline CDR1 and CDR2 sequences are SGHKS and YYEKEE (reference sequence). The CDR3 DNA is TGTGCCAGCAGCGGGCCGACAGGGGGCGTCTTCTATGGCTACACCTTC. Translating it yields CASSGPTGGVFYGYTF. The full variable domain, its missing parts supplied by reference TRBV5-5 and TRBJ1-2, is DAGVTQSPTHLIKTRGQQVTLRCSPISGHKSVSWYQQVLGQGPQFIFQYYEKEERGRGNFPDRFSARQFPNYSSELNVNALLLGDSALYLCASSGPTGGVFYGYTFGSGTRLTVV.

CDR3 coding DNA: TGTGCCAGCAGCTTAGGAGGACTAGCGGGAGGACTCACAGATACGCAGTATTTT. As protein: CASSLGGLAGGLTDTQYF. V usage is TRBV7-6 and J usage is TRBJ2-3; 14 positions match TRBD2. After removal of 1 base from V and 2 bases from J, the junction contained 5 bases not matched to a gene. This CDR3 region has 18 residues. CDR1 SGHVS and CDR2 FNYEAQ come from the germline V gene.

This clone was picked up one time. The CDR3 nucleotides are TGTGCCAGCAGAGGAGATAATGGGGGGTCGGCCGGGGAGCTGTTTTTT. As protein: CASRGDNGGSAGELFF. This rearrangement joins TRBV25-1 to TRBJ2-2; a possible D gene is TRBD2 (6 bases). There are 16 residues in the CDR3. Trimming took 6 bases from V and 6 from J, leaving 20 bases between them. The germline V gene has CDR1 MGHDK and CDR2 SYGVNS.

The V gene is TRBV28, the J gene TRBJ1-5; D remains unclear. Trimming left V 7 bases short and J 7 bases short, with 14 bases between. CDR1 and CDR2 (germline): MDHEN, SYDVKM. The CDR3 consists of 13 residues. CDR3 sequence reads: CASMALMAQPQHF. The CDR3 DNA follows: TGTGCCAGCATGGCCCTCATGGCGCAGCCCCAGCATTTT.

The chain employs TRBV7-2 and TRBJ1-3; 7 bases map to TRBD1. The J segment lost 0 bases and the V segment lost 4 bases, leaving 6 bases of the junction unmatched. The CDR3 extends over 16 amino acids. Germline V gene sequence: CDR1 SGHTA, CDR2 FQGNSA. The CDR3 sequence: CASSSTGPGSGNTIYF. CDR3 nucleotide sequence: TGTGCCAGCAGCTCGACAGGGCCGGGCTCTGGAAACACCATATATTTT.

In regard to this clone: Other DNA sequences of this sample code for an identical CDR3. The V gene is TRBV2, the J gene TRBJ2-2; TRBD1 agrees at 8 bases. V gave up 2 bases and J gave up 2 bases; unmatched junction bases: 1. This CDR3 spans 15 amino acids. Germline V gene data show CDR1 as SNHLY and CDR2 as FYNNEI. The CDR3 here is CASSEQGANTGELFF. The CDR3 bases are TGTGCCAGCAGTGAACAGGGGGCAAACACCGGGGAGCTGTTTTTT.